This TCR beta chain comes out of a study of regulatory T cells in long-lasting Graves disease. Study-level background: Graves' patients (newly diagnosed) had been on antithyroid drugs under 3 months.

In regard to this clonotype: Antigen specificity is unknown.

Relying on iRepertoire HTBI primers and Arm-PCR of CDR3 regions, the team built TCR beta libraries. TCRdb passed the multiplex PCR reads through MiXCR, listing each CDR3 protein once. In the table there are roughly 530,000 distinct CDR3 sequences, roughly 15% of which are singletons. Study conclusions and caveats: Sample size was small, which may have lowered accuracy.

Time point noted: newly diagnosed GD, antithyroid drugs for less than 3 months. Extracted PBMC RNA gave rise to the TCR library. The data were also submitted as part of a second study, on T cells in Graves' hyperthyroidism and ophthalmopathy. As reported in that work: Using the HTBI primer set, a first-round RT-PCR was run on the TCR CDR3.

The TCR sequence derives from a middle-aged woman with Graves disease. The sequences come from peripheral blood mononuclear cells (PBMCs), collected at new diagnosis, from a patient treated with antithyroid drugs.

The CDR3 DNA reads as TGTGCCAGCAGTTACTCCCCAGGGAACGGGGAGCTGTTTTTT. Encoded protein: CASSYSPGNGELFF. The chain links TRBV6-5 to TRBJ2-2, with D perhaps TRBD1 (5 bases). CDR3 length: 14 residues. The germline V and J ends were trimmed by 0 bases and 7 bases, with 9 bases remaining between them. Germline CDR1 is MNHEY and CDR2 is SVGAGI.